This section outlines one T cell receptor beta chain sequence together with its context. The antigen is not known. TCR beta VDJ combinations and CDR3 sequences were profiled from genomic DNA. MiXCR, run by TCRdb on the reads, gives a single entry per CDR3 protein. The sample includes some 170,000 distinct CDR3 sequences, 71% of them seen just once. By flow cytometry, patients selected for sequencing had shown an expansion of CD8+CD57+ cells. At the time of blood sampling, patients had not yet received any therapy. This record comes from a study of CD8+CD57+ T cells in acquired aplastic anemia. The wider study: Recorded DNA amounts for sorted CD4+ and CD8+ cells had an average of 3.2 ug.

The germline gives CDR1 WSHSY, CDR2 SAAADI. This CDR3 region has 14 residues. With V trimmed by 3 bases and J by 6 bases, 3 bases remained unmatched. Broader study findings: Patients shared approximately 30 CD8+ CDR3 sequences with controls.

V and J are TRBV10-2 and TRBJ2-1; 9 bases match TRBD1. The receptor's source is a human donor with aplastic anemia. The sequencing input was sorted CD4+, CD8+, or CD8+CD57+ T cells (not recorded which) from PBMCs. CDR3 residues: CASSDPDRGNEQFF. The DNA of the CDR3 is TGCGCCAGCAGTGACCCGGACAGGGGCAATGAGCAGTTCTTC.